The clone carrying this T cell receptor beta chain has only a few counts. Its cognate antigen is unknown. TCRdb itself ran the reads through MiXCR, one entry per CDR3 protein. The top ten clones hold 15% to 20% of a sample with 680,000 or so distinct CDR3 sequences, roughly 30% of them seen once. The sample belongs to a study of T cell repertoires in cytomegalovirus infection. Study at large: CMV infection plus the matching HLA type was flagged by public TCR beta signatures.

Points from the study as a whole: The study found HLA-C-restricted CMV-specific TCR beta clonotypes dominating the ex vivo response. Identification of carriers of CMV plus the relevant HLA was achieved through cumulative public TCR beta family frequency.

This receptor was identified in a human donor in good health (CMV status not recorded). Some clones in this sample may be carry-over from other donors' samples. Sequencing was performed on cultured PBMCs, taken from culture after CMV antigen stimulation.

The DNA of the CDR3 is TGCAGTGCTAGGGCAACTGGAAACACCATATATTTT. Residues: CSARATGNTIYF. V and J are TRBV20-1 and TRBJ1-3, with no clear D. Germline lookup yields CDR1 DFQATT and CDR2 SNEGSKA (reference sequence). The CDR3 has 12 residues. The V end lost 3 bases, the J end lost 2 bases, and 5 bases lay between the germline ends.